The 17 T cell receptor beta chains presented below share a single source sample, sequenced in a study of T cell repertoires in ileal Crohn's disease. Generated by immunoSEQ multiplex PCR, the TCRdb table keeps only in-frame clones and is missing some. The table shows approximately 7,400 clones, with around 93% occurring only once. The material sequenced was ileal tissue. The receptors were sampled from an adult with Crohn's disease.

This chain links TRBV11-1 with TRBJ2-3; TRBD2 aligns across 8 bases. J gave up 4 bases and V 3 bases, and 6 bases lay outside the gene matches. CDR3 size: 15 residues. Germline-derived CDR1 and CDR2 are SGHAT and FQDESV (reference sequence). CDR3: CASSLTAGEPDTQYF. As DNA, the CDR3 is TGTGCCAGCAGCTTGACAGCGGGAGAACCAGATACGCAGTATTTT.

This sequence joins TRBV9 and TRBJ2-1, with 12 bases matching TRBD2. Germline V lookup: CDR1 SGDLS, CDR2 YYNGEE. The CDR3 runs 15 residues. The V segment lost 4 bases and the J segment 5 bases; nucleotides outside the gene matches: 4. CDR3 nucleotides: TGTGCCAGCAGCCTACGACTAGCGGGGGACAATGAGCAGTTCTTC. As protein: CASSLRLAGDNEQFF.

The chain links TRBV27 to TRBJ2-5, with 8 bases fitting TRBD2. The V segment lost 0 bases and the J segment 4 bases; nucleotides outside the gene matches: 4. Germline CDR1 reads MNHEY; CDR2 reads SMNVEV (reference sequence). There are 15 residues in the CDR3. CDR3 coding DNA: TGTGCCAGCAGTTTATCCGGGAGGGGGTCAGAGACCCAGTACTTC. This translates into CASSLSGRGSETQYF.

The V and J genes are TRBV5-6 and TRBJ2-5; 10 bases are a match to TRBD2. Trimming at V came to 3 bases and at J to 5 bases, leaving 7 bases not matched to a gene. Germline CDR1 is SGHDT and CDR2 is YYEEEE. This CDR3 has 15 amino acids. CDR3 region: CASSWDQAGGETQYF. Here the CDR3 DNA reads TGTGCCAGCAGCTGGGATCAAGCGGGAGGGGAGACCCAGTACTTC.

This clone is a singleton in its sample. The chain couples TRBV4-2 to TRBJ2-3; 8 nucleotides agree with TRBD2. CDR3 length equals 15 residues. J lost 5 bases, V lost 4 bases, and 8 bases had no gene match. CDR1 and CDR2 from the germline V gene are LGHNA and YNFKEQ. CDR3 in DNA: TGTGCCAGCAGCCCCGGACGACTAGCGAAAGATACGCAGTATTTT. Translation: CASSPGRLAKDTQYF.

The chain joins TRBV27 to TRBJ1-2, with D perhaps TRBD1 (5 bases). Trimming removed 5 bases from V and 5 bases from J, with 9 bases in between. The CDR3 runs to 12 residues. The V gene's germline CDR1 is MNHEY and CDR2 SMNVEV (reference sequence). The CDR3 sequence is CASSRKGYGYTF. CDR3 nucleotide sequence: TGTGCCAGCAGTAGAAAGGGGTATGGCTACACCTTC.

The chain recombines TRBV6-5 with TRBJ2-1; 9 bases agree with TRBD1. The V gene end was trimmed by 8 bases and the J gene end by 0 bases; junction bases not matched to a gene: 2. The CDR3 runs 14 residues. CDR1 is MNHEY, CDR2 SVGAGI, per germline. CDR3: CASRDRASYNEQFF. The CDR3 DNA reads TGTGCCAGCCGGGACAGGGCCTCCTACAATGAGCAGTTCTTC.

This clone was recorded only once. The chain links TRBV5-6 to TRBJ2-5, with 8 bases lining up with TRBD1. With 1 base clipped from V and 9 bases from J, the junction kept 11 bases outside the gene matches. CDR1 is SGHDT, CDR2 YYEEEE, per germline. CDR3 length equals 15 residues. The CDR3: CASSLRQGRARAQYF. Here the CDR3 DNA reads TGTGCCAGCAGCTTGCGACAGGGGCGCGCTCGGGCCCAGTACTTC. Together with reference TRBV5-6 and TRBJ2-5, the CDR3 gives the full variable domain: DAGVTQSPTHLIKTRGQQVTLRCSPKSGHDTVSWYQQALGQGPQFIFQYYEEEERQRGNFPDRFSGHQFPNYSSELNVNALLLGDSALYLCASSLRQGRARAQYFGPGTRLLVL.

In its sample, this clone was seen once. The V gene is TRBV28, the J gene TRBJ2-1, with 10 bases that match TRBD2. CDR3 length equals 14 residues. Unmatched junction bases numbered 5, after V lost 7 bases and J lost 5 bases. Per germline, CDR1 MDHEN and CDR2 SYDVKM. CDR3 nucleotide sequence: TGTGCCAGCATCGCGGGACTAGCGCACAATGAGCAGTTCTTC. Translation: CASIAGLAHNEQFF.

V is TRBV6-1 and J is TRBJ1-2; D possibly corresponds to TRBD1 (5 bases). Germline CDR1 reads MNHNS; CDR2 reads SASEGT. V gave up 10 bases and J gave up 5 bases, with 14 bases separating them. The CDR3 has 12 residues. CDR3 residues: CATTVNLYGYTF. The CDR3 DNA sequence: TGTGCCACGACAGTGAACTTATATGGCTACACCTTC.

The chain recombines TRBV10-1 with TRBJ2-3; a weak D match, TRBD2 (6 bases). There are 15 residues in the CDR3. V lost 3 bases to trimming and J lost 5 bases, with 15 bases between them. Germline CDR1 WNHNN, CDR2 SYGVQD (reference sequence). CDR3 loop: CASSDLGGTGDTQYF. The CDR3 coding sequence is TGCGCCAGCAGTGATTTGGGGGGAACAGGAGATACGCAGTATTTT.

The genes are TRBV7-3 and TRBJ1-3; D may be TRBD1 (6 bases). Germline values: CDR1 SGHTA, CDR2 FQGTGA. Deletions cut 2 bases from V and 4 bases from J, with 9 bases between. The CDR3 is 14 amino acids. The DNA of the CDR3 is TGTGCCAGCAGCTTAGGGGGGGCAGGAAACACCATATATTTT. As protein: CASSLGGAGNTIYF.

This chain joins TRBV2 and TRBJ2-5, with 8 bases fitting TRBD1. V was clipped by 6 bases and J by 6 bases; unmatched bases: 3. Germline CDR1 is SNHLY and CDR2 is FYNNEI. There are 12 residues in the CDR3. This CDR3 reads CASRTGAQTQYF. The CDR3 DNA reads TGTGCCAGCAGGACAGGGGCCCAGACCCAGTACTTC.

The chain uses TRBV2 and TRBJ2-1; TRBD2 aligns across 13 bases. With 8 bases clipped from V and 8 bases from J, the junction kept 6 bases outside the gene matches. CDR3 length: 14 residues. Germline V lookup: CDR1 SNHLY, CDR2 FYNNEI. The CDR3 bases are TGTGCCAGCCGCCTCGGACTAGCGGGAGATGAGCAGTTCTTC. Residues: CASRLGLAGDEQFF.

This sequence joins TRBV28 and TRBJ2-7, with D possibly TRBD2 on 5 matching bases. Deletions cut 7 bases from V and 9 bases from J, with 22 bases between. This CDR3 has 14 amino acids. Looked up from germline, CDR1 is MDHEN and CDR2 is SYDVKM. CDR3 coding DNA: TGTGCCAGCAACGAACCGGGCGGGCGACCAGTGCAGTACTTC. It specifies CASNEPGGRPVQYF. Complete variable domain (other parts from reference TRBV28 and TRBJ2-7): DVKVTQSSRYLVKRTGEKVFLECVQDMDHENMFWYRQDPGLGLRLIYFSYDVKMKEKGDIPEGYSVSREKKERFSLILESASTNQTSMYLCASNEPGGRPVQYFGPGTRLTVT.

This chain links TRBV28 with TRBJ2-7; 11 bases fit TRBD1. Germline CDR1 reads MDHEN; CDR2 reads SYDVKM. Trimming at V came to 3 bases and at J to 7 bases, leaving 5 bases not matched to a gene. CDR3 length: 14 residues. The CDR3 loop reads CASSFGQGAREQYF. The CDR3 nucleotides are TGTGCCAGCAGTTTCGGACAGGGGGCGAGAGAGCAGTACTTC.

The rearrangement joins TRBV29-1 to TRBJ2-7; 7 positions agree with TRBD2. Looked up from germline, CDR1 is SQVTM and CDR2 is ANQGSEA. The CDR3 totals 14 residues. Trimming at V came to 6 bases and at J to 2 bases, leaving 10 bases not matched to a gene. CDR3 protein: CSVAGLRGTYEQYF. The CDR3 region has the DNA TGCAGCGTAGCGGGACTCCGGGGGACCTACGAGCAGTACTTC.